This T cell receptor beta chain comes out of a study of blood T cell repertoires in COVID-19. The overall study: The origin of the acute and convalescent COVID-19 samples was the United States, Italy and Spain. Sources were T cells, B-cell-depleted T cells, or PBMCs; the material itself was cDNA or gDNA.

It was during active infection that Seattle patients were enrolled and then longitudinally followed. In the source study's methods: Nucleated cell number was recorded as an estimate derived from reference gene primer amplification. Using immunoSEQ multiplex PCR, the repertoire was profiled, and TCRdb retains in-frame clones only, with some absent. The V and J calls and the clone size are those of that table, but D and trimming were determined from the DNA. The table shows about 95,000 clones, with 75% to 90% occurring only once. CDR3 length: 13 residues. The V end was cut by 0 bases, the J end by 3 bases, with 5 bases between. Looked up from germline, CDR1 is SGHAT and CDR2 is FQNNGV.

Sequencing was carried out using peripheral blood. This rearrangement joins TRBV11-2 to TRBJ2-5; possible D gene TRBD1, 5 bases. The sequence came from a man between 60 and 70 years old with COVID-19, enrolled during active disease. CDR3 bases: TGTGCCAGCAGCTTAGAGACAGAAGAGACCCAGTACTTC. Its protein product is CASSLETEETQYF.